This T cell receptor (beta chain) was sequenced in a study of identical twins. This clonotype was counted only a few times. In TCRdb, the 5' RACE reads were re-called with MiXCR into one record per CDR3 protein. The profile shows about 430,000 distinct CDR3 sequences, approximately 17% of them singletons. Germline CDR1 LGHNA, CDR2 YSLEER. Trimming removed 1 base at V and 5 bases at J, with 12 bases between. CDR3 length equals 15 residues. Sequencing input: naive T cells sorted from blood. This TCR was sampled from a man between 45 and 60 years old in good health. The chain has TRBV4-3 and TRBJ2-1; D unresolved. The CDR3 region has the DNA TGCGCCAGCAGCCAAGGTAGTCAGCCAAACAATGAGCAGTTCTTC. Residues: CASSQGSQPNNEQFF.